This T cell receptor beta chain is drawn from a study of blood T cell repertoires in COVID-19. Generated by immunoSEQ multiplex PCR, the TCRdb table keeps only in-frame clones and is missing some. The sample holds roughly 100,000 clones; approximately 78% are singletons and the top ten take over 7.5%. Trimming at V came to 2 bases and at J to 2 bases, leaving 18 bases not matched to a gene. CDR3 length: 20 amino acids. Germline values: CDR1 MNHEY, CDR2 SVGEGT. The specimen was peripheral blood. This receptor was identified in a man aged 55 to 69 with active or convalescent COVID-19. The chain links TRBV6-2 or TRBV6-3 to TRBJ2-3; 8 nucleotides line up with TRBD2. The CDR3: CASSYDGSSGYHSVTDTQYF. CDR3 in DNA: TGTGCCAGCAGTTACGATGGGTCTAGCGGGTACCACTCAGTCACAGATACGCAGTATTTT.